The 7 T cell receptor beta chains reported below all come from one sample, sequenced in a study of blood T cell repertoires in COVID-19. Profiled with immunoSEQ multiplex PCR; TCRdb holds only in-frame clones, not every one. This table has about 480,000 clones, about 89% appearing once. The sequenced sample was peripheral blood. Receptors originate from a woman aged 25 to 39 with acute or convalescent COVID-19.

The V gene is TRBV10-3, the J gene TRBJ2-3; perhaps TRBD1 as D (7 bases). This CDR3 is built from 14 residues. The V and J ends lost 9 bases and 4 bases respectively, with 17 bases between them. Germline V lookup: CDR1 ENHRY, CDR2 SYGVKD. The CDR3 loop reads CAIRREQGADTQYF. The CDR3 coding sequence is TGTGCCATAAGACGGGAGCAGGGGGCAGATACGCAGTATTTT.

CDR3 loop: CATSREQTVYQETQYF. CDR3 DNA: TGTGCCACCAGCAGAGAACAGACCGTGTACCAAGAGACCCAGTACTTC. The chain links TRBV15 to TRBJ2-5; D unclear. CDR1 and CDR2 (germline): LNHNV, YYDKDF (reference sequence). Deletions cut 0 bases from V and 0 bases from J, with 11 bases between. The CDR3 runs 16 residues.

The chain joins TRBV27 to TRBJ1-2; 8 nucleotides agree with TRBD1. The CDR3 is 14 amino acids. The germline V gene encodes CDR1 MNHEY and CDR2 SMNVEV (reference sequence). Trimming removed 6 bases from V and 6 bases from J; junction bases left unmatched: 9. The CDR3, as DNA: TGTGCCAGCAGACGATCAGGGGGCGCGGATGGCTACACCTTC. Translated, it gives CASRRSGGADGYTF.

The V call is TRBV5-1, the J call TRBJ2-1; the match to TRBD1 covers 7 bases. The CDR3 is 15 amino acids. Germline loops: CDR1 SGHRS, CDR2 YFSETQ. Trimming cost V 1 base and J 7 bases; bases outside gene matches: 8. The CDR3 reads CASSLITGALNEQFF. The CDR3 nucleotides read TGCGCCAGCAGCTTGATAACAGGGGCCCTAAATGAGCAGTTCTTC. The complete variable domain, with remaining parts taken from reference TRBV5-1 and TRBJ2-1, reads KAGVTQTPRYLIKTRGQQVTLSCSPISGHRSVSWYQQTPGQGLQFLFEYFSETQRNKGNFPGRFSGRQFSNSRSEMNVSTLELGDSALYLCASSLITGALNEQFFGPGTRLTVL.

This sequence joins TRBV6-5 and TRBJ1-5, with no clear D. Deletions cut 4 bases from V and 0 bases from J, with 4 bases between. Germline loops: CDR1 MNHEY, CDR2 SVGAGI. The CDR3 runs 13 residues. CDR3 region: CASSSSSNQPQHF. CDR3 nucleotide sequence: TGTGCCAGCAGTTCCAGTAGCAATCAGCCCCAGCATTTT.

The J gene is TRBJ2-7, the V gene TRBV6-5; D is perhaps TRBD1 (6 bases). This CDR3 is built from 14 residues. The V end lost 2 bases, the J end lost 5 bases, and 13 bases lay between the germline ends. Looked up from germline, CDR1 is MNHEY and CDR2 is SVGAGI. The CDR3 sequence: CASSYTQGKDEQYF. The CDR3 DNA reads TGTGCCAGCAGTTACACACAGGGTAAGGACGAGCAGTACTTC.

This clone was seen once. The CDR3 DNA follows: TGTGCCAGCAGCTTAGTTGGGCCCGACGAGCAGTACTTC. Its translation is CASSLVGPDEQYF. The chain links TRBV7-2 to TRBJ2-7, with no clear D. The germline gives CDR1 SGHTA, CDR2 FQGNSA. Trimming pared 1 base from V and 5 bases from J, leaving 9 bases between. This CDR3 is built from 13 residues.